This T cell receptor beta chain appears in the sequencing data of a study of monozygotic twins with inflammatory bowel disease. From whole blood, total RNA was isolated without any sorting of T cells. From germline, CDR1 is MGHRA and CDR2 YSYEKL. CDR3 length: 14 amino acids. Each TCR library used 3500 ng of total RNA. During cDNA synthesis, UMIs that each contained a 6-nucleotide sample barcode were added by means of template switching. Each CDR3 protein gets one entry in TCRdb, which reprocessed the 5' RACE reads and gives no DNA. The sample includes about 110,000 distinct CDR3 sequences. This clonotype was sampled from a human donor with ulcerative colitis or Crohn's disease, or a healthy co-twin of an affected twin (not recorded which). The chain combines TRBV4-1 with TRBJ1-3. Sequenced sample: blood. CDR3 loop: CASSQLSLGNTIYF.